Following are 12 T cell receptor beta chains from one sample sequenced in a study of blood T cell repertoires in COVID-19. Clones were sequenced by immunoSEQ multiplex PCR, and TCRdb holds only the in-frame ones, with some missing. Of roughly 300,000 clones detected, 85% appear once; the ten largest clones hold about an eighth. Sequenced sample: peripheral blood. The receptors come from a human donor in a cohort sampled during active COVID-19.

This clone was counted at least ten times. The chain combines TRBV11-2 with TRBJ2-7, with D maybe TRBD1 (5 bases). This CDR3 region has 12 residues. The germline V gene encodes CDR1 SGHAT and CDR2 FQNNGV. Trimming cost V 5 bases and J 6 bases, with 11 bases left between them. In DNA form, the CDR3 reads TGTGCCAGCAGCGGCATAAGGGGCGAGCAGTACTTC. As protein: CASSGIRGEQYF.

This clone was seen a handful of times. The CDR3 DNA is TGTGCCAGCAGCCAGACAGACAATGGCTACACCTTC. This sequence encodes CASSQTDNGYTF. This chain connects TRBV4-2 to TRBJ1-2; a possible D gene is TRBD1 (5 bases). V was pared by 3 bases and J by 6 bases, with 8 bases between. This CDR3 contains 12 residues. CDR1 is LGHNA, CDR2 YNFKEQ, per germline.

This chain uses TRBV27 with TRBJ2-3, with 13 bases that match TRBD2. The germline gives CDR1 MNHEY, CDR2 SMNVEV (reference sequence). J was trimmed by 4 bases and V by 0 bases; bases with no gene match: 13. The CDR3 consists of 20 residues. The CDR3 region is CASSLSIPGLAGQLSDTQYF. CDR3 coding DNA: TGTGCCAGCAGTTTATCGATACCGGGACTAGCGGGACAACTATCAGATACGCAGTATTTT.

In its sample, this clone was seen once. J is TRBJ2-7 and V is TRBV19, with 7 bases matching TRBD2. Germline V gene sequence: CDR1 LNHDA, CDR2 SQIVND (reference sequence). V trimming: 9 bases; J trimming: 4 bases; junction bases outside the gene matches: 6. The CDR3 contains 12 residues. CDR3 bases: TGTGCCAGCCGCGGGAGCCAGTACGAGCAGTACTTC. Its protein is CASRGSQYEQYF.

The rearrangement joins TRBV7-8 to TRBJ2-7, with 11 bases matching TRBD2. Germline V gives CDR1 SGHVS, CDR2 FQNEAQ. CDR3 size: 17 residues. Losses at the gene ends were 6 bases for V and 2 bases for J; bases not matched to a gene: 12. The CDR3 spells CASRTGTGLAGAYEQYF. The CDR3 bases are TGTGCCAGCAGGACCGGGACAGGACTAGCGGGTGCCTACGAGCAGTACTTC.

The V and J genes are TRBV7-9 and TRBJ2-3; maybe TRBD2 (6 bases). The germline V gene has CDR1 SEHNR and CDR2 FQNEAQ (reference sequence). V was trimmed by 3 bases and J by 2 bases, leaving 18 bases between them. The CDR3 runs 17 residues. The DNA of the CDR3 is TGTGCCAGCAGCTTTGGCGGGGTCCGGCAGAACACAGATACGCAGTATTTT. Translated, it gives CASSFGGVRQNTDTQYF.

CDR3 DNA: TGTGCCAGCGGAGGAGTGGGTAAAGGAGAGACCCAGTACTTC. This gives the protein CASGGVGKGETQYF. V gene TRBV6-5 combines with J gene TRBJ2-5; D is perhaps TRBD2 (5 bases). Germline CDR1 reads MNHEY; CDR2 reads SVGAGI. The CDR3 extends over 14 amino acids. V lost 8 bases and J lost 4, with 17 bases in between.

This clone has a handful of counts. The chain recombines TRBV18 with TRBJ2-7; D perhaps matches TRBD2 (5 bases). Germline V gene lookup returns CDR1 KGHSH and CDR2 LQKENI. The CDR3 length is 14 residues. Trimming cost V 2 bases and J 5 bases, with 13 bases left between them. Written as DNA, the CDR3 is TGTGCCAGCTCACCAGGGAGTGGAGGCAACGAGCAGTACTTC. Its translation is CASSPGSGGNEQYF.

The chain recombines TRBV6-5 with TRBJ1-5; 8 bases map to TRBD1. This CDR3 spans 14 amino acids. J was trimmed by 5 bases and V by 6 bases; bases with no gene match: 6. Germline V gene sequence: CDR1 MNHEY, CDR2 SVGAGI. CDR3 sequence reads: CASSSGTGYQPQHF. CDR3 nucleotide sequence: TGTGCCAGCAGCTCCGGGACAGGATATCAGCCCCAGCATTTT.

This clone was seen only a few times. The chain recombines TRBV5-1 with TRBJ1-5; maybe TRBD1 (5 bases). The CDR3 loop spans 14 amino acids. Trimming cost V 0 bases and J 6 bases, with 10 bases left between them. Germline lookup yields CDR1 SGHRS and CDR2 YFSETQ. The CDR3: CASSLEGLGQPQHF. DNA of the CDR3: TGCGCCAGCAGCTTGGAGGGGTTAGGTCAGCCCCAGCATTTT.

CDR3 amino acids: CASSDSQGASFVYTF. CDR3 sequence (DNA): TGCGCCAGCAGTGATTCGCAGGGGGCATCTTTCGTCTACACCTTC. The rearrangement joins TRBV5-1 to TRBJ1-2; TRBD1 matches 8 bases. J gave up 10 bases and V 5 bases, and 16 bases lay outside the gene matches. Germline V gene data show CDR1 as SGHRS and CDR2 as YFSETQ. The CDR3 is made up of 15 amino acids.

The chain links TRBV18 to TRBJ2-4, with D possibly being TRBD2 (5 bases). The CDR3 covers 20 residues. CDR1 and CDR2 from the germline V gene are KGHSH and LQKENI. Trimming shortened V by 1 base and J by 2 bases, and 24 bases separated the two germline ends. The CDR3 spells CASSPLGDSGVSTSKNIQYF. CDR3 DNA: TGTGCCAGCTCACCACTCGGGGATTCCGGCGTGTCTACATCCAAAAACATTCAGTACTTC.